These 12 T cell receptor beta chains share one sample of origin, sequenced in a study of Graves' ophthalmopathy and Graves' hyperthyroidism. Beta-chain TCR CDR3 regions were amplified from RNA transcripts. First-round RT-PCR with HTBI primers preceded a second-round multiplex PCR. TCRdb redid the calling of the multiplex PCR reads with MiXCR, one entry per CDR3 protein. Seen here are hundreds of thousands of distinct CDR3 sequences, 21% observed once, and the top ten hold roughly 3%. The sequenced sample consisted of peripheral blood. Receptors were obtained from a woman in her late teens or twenties with stable Graves' hyperthyroidism.

This clonotype was picked up many times. This chain connects TRBV12-3 or TRBV12-4 to TRBJ2-4, with D possibly being TRBD1 (5 bases). V lost 1 base, J lost 14 bases, and 15 bases lay in between. The CDR3 sequence is 13 residues long. The CDR3 sequence is CASSLGLRGMKYF. In DNA, the CDR3 is TGTGCCAGCAGTTTAGGCTTAAGGGGTATGAAGTACTTC.

This rearrangement joins TRBV6-2 or TRBV6-3 to TRBJ1-1, with D maybe TRBD1 (5 bases). V gave up 8 bases and J gave up 6 bases, with 19 bases separating them. Germline V gives CDR1 MNHEY, CDR2 SVGEGT. The CDR3 sequence is 14 residues long. The CDR3 coding sequence is TGTGCCAGCGACCCCGTCGGTGAACAGGCTGAAGCTTTCTTT. Translating gives CASDPVGEQAEAFF.

Many counts were recorded for this clonotype. The chain combines TRBV15 with TRBJ1-1; unclear D gene. CDR3 size: 13 residues. Trimming removed 1 base at V and 7 bases at J, with 10 bases between. CDR1 and CDR2 (germline): LNHNV, YYDKDF (reference sequence). CDR3 DNA: TGTGCCACCAGCAGAGGCAAAGAATATGAAGCTTTCTTT. The encoded protein is CATSRGKEYEAFF.

This sequence joins TRBV7-3 and TRBJ2-2; D is uncertain. The CDR3 is 14 residues long. The germline V and J ends were trimmed by 4 bases and 4 bases, with 10 bases remaining between them. CDR1 and CDR2 (germline): SGHTA, FQGTGA. The CDR3 region has the DNA TGTGCCAGCAGCTCCCTCGGGCTCACCGGGGAGCTGTTTTTT. Translated: CASSSLGLTGELFF.

J is TRBJ1-5 and V is TRBV13, with 7 positions matching TRBD1. The CDR3 spans 20 residues. Germline-derived CDR1 and CDR2 are PRHDT and FYEKMQ (reference sequence). The V gene end was trimmed by 5 bases and the J gene end by 4 bases; junction bases not matched to a gene: 23. DNA of the CDR3: TGTGCCAGCAGCCGAGGGTCACAGGGGTCCGTTTGGCGGAGAAATCAGCCCCAGCATTTT. Protein sequence: CASSRGSQGSVWRRNQPQHF.

As to this clonotype: This may be a read error, as it is one base from a much larger clone. The chain is built from TRBV7-8 and TRBJ1-6, with D maybe TRBD1 (6 bases). The CDR3 sequence is 16 residues long. Trimming took 6 bases from V and 9 from J, leaving 21 bases between them. The V gene's germline CDR1 is SGHVS and CDR2 FQNEAQ. CDR3: CASSTVAGAGRSPLHF. CDR3 in DNA: TGTGCCAGCAGTACGGTCGCAGGGGCCGGGCGTTCACCCCTCCACTTT.

This clonotype has at least ten counts. The chain uses TRBV9 and TRBJ2-7, with 8 nucleotides matching TRBD1. Germline CDR1 is SGDLS and CDR2 is YYNGEE. The CDR3 is 15 amino acids. V shed 7 bases, J shed 3 bases, and the junction held 12 bases outside the gene matches. CDR3 sequence: CASSRQGTGLYEQYF. The CDR3 coding sequence is TGTGCCAGCTCCCGTCAGGGGACAGGCCTCTACGAGCAGTACTTC.

This chain links TRBV7-3 with TRBJ2-5; 9 bases fit TRBD1. V was clipped by 5 bases and J by 1 base; unmatched bases: 5. The CDR3 loop spans 15 amino acids. From germline, CDR1 is SGHTA and CDR2 FQGTGA. The CDR3 DNA sequence: TGTGCCAGCAGCCCGGGACAGGGCCTCCAAGAGACCCAGTACTTC. Translation: CASSPGQGLQETQYF. The full variable domain, completed using reference TRBV7-3 and TRBJ2-5, is GAGVSQTPSNKVTEKGKYVELRCDPISGHTALYWYRQSLGQGPEFLIYFQGTGAADDSGLPNDRFFAVRPEGSVSTLKIQRTERGDSAVYLCASSPGQGLQETQYFGPGTRLLVL.

Worth noting for this clonotype: This may arise from a read error, as a much more abundant clone is one base away. The chain combines TRBV7-9 with TRBJ2-7; 7 positions agree with TRBD2. J gave up 4 bases and V 7 bases, and 7 bases lay outside the gene matches. The CDR3 has 13 residues. Germline-derived CDR1 and CDR2 are SEHNR and FQNEAQ (reference sequence). The CDR3 sequence is CASTRDYRYEQYV. The CDR3 DNA sequence: TGTGCCAGCACCCGGGACTACAGATACGAGCAGTACGTC.

The chain carries TRBV4-2 and TRBJ1-2, with D maybe TRBD1 (6 bases). Between the trimmed V and J ends, which lost 1 base and 5 bases, there was a span of 17 bases. The germline V gene has CDR1 LGHNA and CDR2 YNFKEQ. The CDR3 runs 16 residues. CDR3 region: CASSQGYEQGHYGYTF. The CDR3 coding sequence is TGTGCCAGCAGCCAAGGCTACGAGCAGGGGCATTATGGCTACACCTTC.

This clonotype was recorded many times. This chain joins TRBV12-3 or TRBV12-4 and TRBJ2-2; 7 bases line up with TRBD1. After removal of 8 bases from V and 0 bases from J, the junction contained 6 bases not matched to a gene. The CDR3 is 15 amino acids. CDR3 bases: TGTGCCAGCCAAGGGGGACAGACGAACACCGGGGAGCTGTTTTTT. It translates to CASQGGQTNTGELFF.

This clonotype was observed many times. The chain links TRBV25-1 to TRBJ2-1; 11 positions agree with TRBD2. Losses at the gene ends were 4 bases for V and 2 bases for J; bases not matched to a gene: 10. Per the germline V gene, CDR1 is MGHDK and CDR2 is SYGVNS. This CDR3 is 18 amino acids long. The CDR3 protein is CASSGHPGLAVPYNEQFF. The CDR3 nucleotides are TGTGCCAGCAGTGGCCACCCGGGACTAGCGGTCCCCTACAATGAGCAGTTCTTC.